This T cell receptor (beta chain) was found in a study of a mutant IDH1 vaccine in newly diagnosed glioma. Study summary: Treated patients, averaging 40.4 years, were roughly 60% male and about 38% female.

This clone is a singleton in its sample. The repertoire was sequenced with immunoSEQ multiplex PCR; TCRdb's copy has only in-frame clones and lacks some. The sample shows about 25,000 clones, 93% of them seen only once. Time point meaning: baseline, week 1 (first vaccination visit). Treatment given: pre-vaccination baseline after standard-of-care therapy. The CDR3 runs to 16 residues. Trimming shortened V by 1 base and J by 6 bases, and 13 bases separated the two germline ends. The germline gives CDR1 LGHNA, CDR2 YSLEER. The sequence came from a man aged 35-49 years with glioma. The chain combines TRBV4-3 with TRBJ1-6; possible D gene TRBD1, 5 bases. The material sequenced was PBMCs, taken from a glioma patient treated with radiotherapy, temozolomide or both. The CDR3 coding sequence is TGCGCCAGCAGCCAAGTACTGCAGGGACCTAATTCACCCCTCCACTTT. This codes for CASSQVLQGPNSPLHF.